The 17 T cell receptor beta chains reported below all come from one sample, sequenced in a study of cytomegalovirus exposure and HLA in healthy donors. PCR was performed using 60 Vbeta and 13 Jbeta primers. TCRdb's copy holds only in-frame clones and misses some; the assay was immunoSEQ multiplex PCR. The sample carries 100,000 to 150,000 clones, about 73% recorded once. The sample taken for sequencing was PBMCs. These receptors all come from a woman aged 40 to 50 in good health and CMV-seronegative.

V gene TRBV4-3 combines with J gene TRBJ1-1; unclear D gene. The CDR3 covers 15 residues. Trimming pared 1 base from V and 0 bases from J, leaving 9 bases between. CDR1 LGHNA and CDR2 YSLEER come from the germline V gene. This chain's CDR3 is CASSQVASMNTEAFF. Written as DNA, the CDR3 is TGCGCCAGCAGCCAAGTTGCGAGTATGAACACTGAAGCTTTCTTT.

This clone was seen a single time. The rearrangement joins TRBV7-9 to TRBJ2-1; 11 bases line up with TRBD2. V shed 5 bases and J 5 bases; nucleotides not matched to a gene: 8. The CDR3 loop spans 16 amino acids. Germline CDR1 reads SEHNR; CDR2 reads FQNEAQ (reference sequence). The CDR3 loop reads CASSRSGLAGDNEQFF. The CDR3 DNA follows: TGTGCCAGCAGCAGATCAGGACTAGCGGGCGACAATGAGCAGTTCTTC.

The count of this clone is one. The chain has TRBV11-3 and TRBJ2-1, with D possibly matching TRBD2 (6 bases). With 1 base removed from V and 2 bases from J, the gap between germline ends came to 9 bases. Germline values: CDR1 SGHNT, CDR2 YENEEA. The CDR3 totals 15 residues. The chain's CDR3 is CASSLAASAYNEQFF. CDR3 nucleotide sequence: TGTGCCAGCAGCTTAGCAGCTAGCGCCTACAATGAGCAGTTCTTC.

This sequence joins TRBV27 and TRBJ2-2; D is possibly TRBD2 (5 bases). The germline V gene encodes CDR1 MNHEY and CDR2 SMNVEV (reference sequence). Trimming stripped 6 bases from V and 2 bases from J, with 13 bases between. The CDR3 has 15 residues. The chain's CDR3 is CASSGRTLNTGELFF. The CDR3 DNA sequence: TGTGCCAGCAGCGGCCGGACTCTTAACACCGGGGAGCTGTTTTTT.

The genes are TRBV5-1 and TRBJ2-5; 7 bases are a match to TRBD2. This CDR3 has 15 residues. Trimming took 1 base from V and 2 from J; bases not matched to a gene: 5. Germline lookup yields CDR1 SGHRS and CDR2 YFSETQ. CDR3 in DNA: TGCGCCAGCAGCTTGCGAGCGGGATCACAAGAGACCCAGTACTTC. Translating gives CASSLRAGSQETQYF.

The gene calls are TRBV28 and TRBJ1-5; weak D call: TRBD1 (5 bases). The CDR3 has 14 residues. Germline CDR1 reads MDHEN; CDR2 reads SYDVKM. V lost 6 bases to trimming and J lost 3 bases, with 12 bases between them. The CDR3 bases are TGTGCCAGCAGGTCGACAGTTTTCAATCAGCCCCAGCATTTT. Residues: CASRSTVFNQPQHF.

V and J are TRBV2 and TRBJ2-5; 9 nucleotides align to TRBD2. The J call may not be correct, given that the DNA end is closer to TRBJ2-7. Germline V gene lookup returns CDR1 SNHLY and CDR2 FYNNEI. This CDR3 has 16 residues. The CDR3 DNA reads TGTGCCAGCAGTGACAGCGCGGGAGGGCCCGGGAACGAGCAGTACTTC. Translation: CASSDSAGGPGNEQYF.

The chain's CDR3 is CASSHPPGYNYTF. The CDR3, as DNA: TGCGCCAGCAGCCATCCTCCAGGGTACAACTACACCTTC. The chain has TRBV4-1 and TRBJ1-2, with D perhaps TRBD1 (5 bases). This CDR3 spans 13 amino acids. V was clipped by 3 bases and J by 10 bases, with 15 bases between them. CDR1 is MGHRA, CDR2 YSYEKL, per germline.

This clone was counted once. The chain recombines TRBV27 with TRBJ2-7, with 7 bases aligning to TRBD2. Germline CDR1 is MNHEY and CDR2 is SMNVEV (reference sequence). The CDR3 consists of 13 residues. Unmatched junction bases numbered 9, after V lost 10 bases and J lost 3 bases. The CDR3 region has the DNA TGTGCCACCGCAAGCGGGGAAGGCTACGAGCAGTACTTC. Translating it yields CATASGEGYEQYF.

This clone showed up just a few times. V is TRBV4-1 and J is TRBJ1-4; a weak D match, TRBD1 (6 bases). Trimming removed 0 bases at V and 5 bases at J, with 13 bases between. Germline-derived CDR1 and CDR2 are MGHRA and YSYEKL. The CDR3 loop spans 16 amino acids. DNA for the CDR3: TGCGCCAGCAGCCAAGAGGGAGGGGGGAGAAATGAAAAACTGTTTTTT. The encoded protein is CASSQEGGGRNEKLFF.

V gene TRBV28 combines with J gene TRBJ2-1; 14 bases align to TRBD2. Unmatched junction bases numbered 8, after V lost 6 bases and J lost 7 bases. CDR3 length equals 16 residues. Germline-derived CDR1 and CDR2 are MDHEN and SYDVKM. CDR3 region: CASRPRLAGGGNEQFF. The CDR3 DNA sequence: TGTGCCAGCAGACCCCGACTAGCGGGGGGGGGTAATGAGCAGTTCTTC.

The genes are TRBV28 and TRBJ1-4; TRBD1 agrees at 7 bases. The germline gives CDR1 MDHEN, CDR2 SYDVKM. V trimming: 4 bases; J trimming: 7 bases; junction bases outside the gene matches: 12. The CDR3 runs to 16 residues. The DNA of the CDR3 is TGTGCCAGCAGTTCCCCGGGCGAGACAGGGTTTGAAAAACTGTTTTTT. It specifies CASSSPGETGFEKLFF.

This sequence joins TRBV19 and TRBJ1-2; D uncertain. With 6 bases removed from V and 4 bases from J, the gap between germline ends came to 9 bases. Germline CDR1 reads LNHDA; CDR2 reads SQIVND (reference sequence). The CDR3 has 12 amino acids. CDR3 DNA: TGTGCCAGTAGCCTGTACGGCTATGGCTACACCTTC. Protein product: CASSLYGYGYTF.

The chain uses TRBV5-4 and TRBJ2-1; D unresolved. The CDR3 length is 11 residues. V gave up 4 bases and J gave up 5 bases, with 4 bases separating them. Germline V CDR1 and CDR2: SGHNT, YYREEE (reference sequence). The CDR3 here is CASSSHNEQFF. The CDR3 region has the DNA TGTGCCAGCAGCAGCCACAATGAGCAGTTCTTC.

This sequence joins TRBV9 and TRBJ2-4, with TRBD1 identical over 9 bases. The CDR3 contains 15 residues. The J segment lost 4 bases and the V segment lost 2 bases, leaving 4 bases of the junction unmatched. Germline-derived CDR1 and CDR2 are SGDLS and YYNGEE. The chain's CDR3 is CASSVAGTGKNIQYF. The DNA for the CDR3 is TGTGCCAGCAGCGTCGCCGGGACAGGGAAAAACATTCAGTACTTC.

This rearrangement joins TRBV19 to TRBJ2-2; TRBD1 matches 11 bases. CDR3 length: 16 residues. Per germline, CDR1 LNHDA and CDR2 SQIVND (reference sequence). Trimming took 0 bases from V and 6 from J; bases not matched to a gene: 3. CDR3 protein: CASSIEDRGLAGELFF. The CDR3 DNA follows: TGTGCCAGTAGTATAGAGGACAGGGGGCTTGCCGGGGAGCTGTTTTTT. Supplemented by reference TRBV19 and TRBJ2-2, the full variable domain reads DGGITQSPKYLFRKEGQNVTLSCEQNLNHDAMYWYRQDPGQGLRLIYYSQIVNDFQKGDIAEGYSVSREKKESFPLTVTSAQKNPTAFYLCASSIEDRGLAGELFFGEGSRLTVL.

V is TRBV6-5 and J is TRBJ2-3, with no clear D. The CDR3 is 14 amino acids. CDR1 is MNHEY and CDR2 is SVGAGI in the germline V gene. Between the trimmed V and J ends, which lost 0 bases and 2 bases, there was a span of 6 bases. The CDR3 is CASSYSAVTDTQYF. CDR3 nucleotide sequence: TGTGCCAGCAGTTACTCGGCTGTCACAGATACGCAGTATTTT.